The following is a TCR beta chain sequence with its context. Its antigen is unidentified. Stated time point: persistent/refractory GD, antithyroid drugs over 5 years with positive TRAb. PBMC RNA was the source of the TCR library. J gave up 5 bases and V 4 bases, and 4 bases lay outside the gene matches. The CDR3 runs 15 residues. The sample originates from a study of regulatory T cells in long-lasting Graves disease. General observations from the study: Persistent disease was associated with favored TRBV28 usage and with favored use of TRBJ1-2 and TRBJ2-5.

CDR3 regions were amplified by Arm-PCR using iRepertoire HTBI primers to build TCR beta libraries. TCRdb itself ran the multiplex PCR reads through MiXCR, one entry per CDR3 protein. The repertoire has roughly 430,000 distinct CDR3 sequences, roughly a fifth of them found once; the top ten carry more than 13%. Source: peripheral blood mononuclear cells (PBMCs), taken when the disease was refractory, from a patient treated with antithyroid drugs. The TCR comes from a female donor with Graves disease. The V and J genes are TRBV12-3 or TRBV12-4 and TRBJ2-1, with 11 bases matching TRBD2. The CDR3 region is CASSSRLAGNNEQFF. In nucleotides, the CDR3 is TGTGCCAGCAGTTCCCGACTAGCGGGGAACAATGAGCAGTTCTTC.